Here is one TCR beta chain with its context. Its cognate antigen is unknown. This record comes from a study of cytomegalovirus exposure and HLA in healthy donors. In the study overall: One earlier analysis, a look at around 180 million T cells, found roughly 120 million unique TCR beta sequences.

The PCR contained 60 Vbeta and 13 Jbeta primers. Profiling relied on immunoSEQ multiplex PCR, and the TCRdb table lists in-frame clones only, not all of them. The sample has 95,000 to 150,000 clones, around 66% seen once; the top ten hold approximately 1.5%. Points from the study as a whole: Specific recognition of CMV antigens was confirmed in vitro for a few chains (all CMV-associated).

This receptor was identified in a man in his late teens or twenties in good health and CMV-seronegative. Sequences were obtained from PBMCs.

CDR3 in DNA: TGTGCCAGCAGTTTCCCTACCCAGGGGCCAACTAATGAAAAACTGTTTTTT. Amino acids: CASSFPTQGPTNEKLFF. The V call is TRBV27, the J call TRBJ1-4; D is possibly TRBD1 (6 bases). V was cut by 3 bases and J by 0 bases, with 14 bases left in between. Germline V gene lookup returns CDR1 MNHEY and CDR2 SMNVEV (reference sequence). This CDR3 region has 17 residues.